This entry is about one T cell receptor beta chain. Its specificity is not known. The sample originates from a study of OX40 agonist ivuxolimab in advanced cancers. Study-wide background: With a range of about 20 to 79, age averaged approximately 60 years, and about 80% were male. Patients with prior anti-PD-1, anti-PD-L1 or anti-CTLA-4 therapy were eligible; about 40% had some.

The assay was immunoSEQ multiplex PCR, and TCRdb's table has in-frame clones only and misses some. The sample shows fewer than 100,000 clones, around 87% of them seen only once. Overall study results and limits: The antigens recognized by the expanded peripheral T cells, that is their antigen specificity, were not determined.

The sample was CD4+ or CD8+ T cells sorted from blood, taken in a trial of the OX40 agonist ivuxolimab. The clonotype was recovered from an adult with an advanced solid tumor such as melanoma, head and neck, liver or kidney cancer.

The CDR3 DNA follows: TGTGCCAGCAGTCCCGACTTCGCCACCGGGGAGCTGTTTTTT. Protein product: CASSPDFATGELFF. This chain joins TRBV2 and TRBJ2-2; D ambiguous. Germline values: CDR1 SNHLY, CDR2 FYNNEI. V gave up 5 bases and J gave up 4 bases, with 11 bases separating them. This CDR3 is built from 14 residues.